This record concerns one TCR beta chain sequence. The authors ran the assay at deep level. In the original workflow: Junction-only sequences without quality scores came from ImmunoSEQ, so filtering differed. Method: immunoSEQ multiplex PCR; TCRdb's copy keeps in-frame clones and lacks some. That table furnishes V, J and clone size, whereas the DNA furnished D and trimming. The sample carries 2.3 million or so clones, 93% recorded once. This entry comes from a study of shared clonotypes between healthy human individuals. CDR3 size: 15 residues. Trimming at V came to 6 bases and at J to 3 bases, leaving 8 bases not matched to a gene. Germline V gene data show CDR1 as MDHEN and CDR2 as SYDVKM. Naive CD4+ cells were CD45RA-selected; the remaining cells were memory.

Specimen: naive CD4+ T cells from PBMCs. Subset indicated: CD45RA+ positively selected. The TCR comes from a young man in good health. Some clones in this sample may be carry-over from other donors' samples. V is TRBV28 and J is TRBJ1-5; 7 nucleotides match TRBD1. In DNA form, the CDR3 reads TGTGCCAGCAGGTCAGGACAGGCCCACAATCAGCCCCAGCATTTT. Translation gives CASRSGQAHNQPQHF.